This T cell receptor beta chain comes out of a study of cytomegalovirus exposure and HLA in healthy donors. Regarding the study as a whole: According to an earlier analysis, most TCR beta V segments yielded productive rearrangements about 87% or about 30% of the time.

Regarding this clone: Its antigen is still unknown.

PCR used 60 Vbeta primers and 13 Jbeta primers. Some clones are missing from TCRdb's copy, which holds only in-frame ones; the method was immunoSEQ multiplex PCR. This sample has around 120,000 clones, with around 76% found just once. The CDR3 loop spans 13 amino acids. V was pared by 3 bases and J by 4 bases, with 9 bases between. Per germline, CDR1 MNHEY and CDR2 SMNVEV (reference sequence). The clonotype was recovered from a man aged 45-60 years in good health and CMV-seropositive. Material: PBMCs. This chain connects TRBV27 to TRBJ1-2; D remains ambiguous. The CDR3 is CASSLGGSYGYTF. In nucleotides, the CDR3 is TGTGCCAGCAGTTTGGGAGGTAGCTATGGCTACACCTTC.